This TCR beta chain is drawn from a study of blood T cell repertoires in COVID-19. This clone is categorized as medium-sized. Germline V CDR1 and CDR2: SGHAT, FQNNGV. The V gene end was trimmed by 5 bases and the J gene end by 5 bases; junction bases not matched to a gene: 1. The CDR3 has 12 amino acids. The table came from immunoSEQ multiplex PCR; TCRdb's copy has only in-frame clones and leaves some out. The sample yields 110,000 to 150,000 clones, roughly 89% seen once. The source material was peripheral blood. The sequence came from a man aged 55 to 69 with active or convalescent COVID-19. V usage is TRBV11-2 and J usage is TRBJ2-3; 7 positions agree with TRBD2. Here the CDR3 DNA reads TGTGCCAGCAGCCGCGGGGGAGATACGCAGTATTTT. As protein: CASSRGGDTQYF.